A single sample gave rise to the 23 T cell receptor beta chains below, sequenced in a study of cytomegalovirus exposure and HLA in healthy donors. Generated by immunoSEQ multiplex PCR, the TCRdb table keeps only in-frame clones and is missing some. Among fewer than 200,000 clones listed, less than 95% were seen once. The sequenced sample consisted of PBMCs. The receptors come from a woman in her late teens or twenties in good health and CMV-seropositive.

This clone was detected only once. This chain connects TRBV6-1 to TRBJ1-2; D is possibly TRBD1 (5 bases). Trimming removed 2 bases at V and 8 bases at J, with 24 bases between. There are 17 residues in the CDR3. From germline, CDR1 is MNHNS and CDR2 SASEGT. In DNA, the CDR3 is TGTGCCAGCAGTGAACTCGCAGACCCGGCGGGGAGGGGAGGCTACACCTTC. Translation: CASSELADPAGRGGYTF.

The chain combines TRBV5-8 with TRBJ2-2; 7 positions agree with TRBD1. The CDR3 is made up of 16 amino acids. Germline CDR1 SGHTS, CDR2 YDEGEE. V trimming: 3 bases; J trimming: 4 bases; junction bases outside the gene matches: 9. CDR3 region: CASSWRQGGGTGELFF. The CDR3 region has the DNA TGTGCCAGCAGCTGGAGACAGGGTGGAGGCACCGGGGAGCTGTTTTTT.

V is TRBV27 and J is TRBJ2-3; 9 nucleotides match TRBD2. The CDR3 has 14 amino acids. Germline CDR1 reads MNHEY; CDR2 reads SMNVEV (reference sequence). V gave up 3 bases and J gave up 6 bases; unmatched junction bases: 4. The CDR3 spells CASSLIAGEDTQYF. The CDR3 DNA reads as TGTGCCAGCAGTTTGATAGCGGGGGAGGATACGCAGTATTTT.

The V call is TRBV7-9, the J call TRBJ2-7; 8 bases agree with TRBD1. Germline-derived CDR1 and CDR2 are SEHNR and FQNEAQ (reference sequence). CDR3 length: 14 amino acids. The junction had 0 bases not matched to a gene; V was cut back by 2 bases and J by 0 bases. The CDR3 DNA reads TGTGCCAGCAGCTTACAGGGGGCCTCCTACGAGCAGTACTTC. It translates to CASSLQGASYEQYF.

This chain links TRBV4-1 with TRBJ1-5, with D possibly matching TRBD1 (6 bases). V was pared by 1 base and J by 0 bases, with 13 bases between. The length of the CDR3 is 17 residues. Germline CDR1 and CDR2: MGHRA and YSYEKL. Written as DNA, the CDR3 is TGCGCCAGCAGCCAAGGGTATGGGGGCAATAGCAATCAGCCCCAGCATTTT. It specifies CASSQGYGGNSNQPQHF.

The chain recombines TRBV6-5 with TRBJ2-1; 8 bases line up with TRBD1. This CDR3 is 14 amino acids long. The ends lost 6 bases at V and 6 bases at J; junction bases unmatched: 7. Germline CDR1 MNHEY, CDR2 SVGAGI. Here the CDR3 reads CASRGTGGPNEQFF. CDR3 bases: TGTGCCAGCAGGGGGACAGGCGGCCCCAATGAGCAGTTCTTC.

This clone has just a few counts. The J gene is TRBJ1-2, the V gene TRBV9; D not certain. The germline gives CDR1 SGDLS, CDR2 YYNGEE. Trimming pared 1 base from V and 1 base from J, leaving 5 bases between. The CDR3 totals 13 residues. CDR3 DNA sequence: TGTGCCAGCAGCGTACGGAGTAACTATGGCTACACCTTC. It is translated as CASSVRSNYGYTF. The whole variable domain, filled in from reference TRBV9 and TRBJ1-2, reads DSGVTQTPKHLITATGQRVTLRCSPRSGDLSVYWYQQSLDQGLQFLIQYYNGEERAKGNILERFSAQQFPDLHSELNLSSLELGDSALYFCASSVRSNYGYTFGSGTRLTVV.

The gene calls are TRBV7-9 and TRBJ2-1; possible D gene TRBD2, 6 bases. Germline loops: CDR1 SEHNR, CDR2 FQNEAQ (reference sequence). This CDR3 has 11 residues. The V end was cut by 6 bases, the J end by 8 bases, with 8 bases between. CDR3 in DNA: TGTGCCAGCAGTAGGAGGGATGAGCAGTTCTTC. This encodes CASSRRDEQFF.

The V and J genes are TRBV30 and TRBJ1-3; D is ambiguous. Trimming shortened V by 5 bases and J by 7 bases, and 18 bases separated the two germline ends. This CDR3 is 14 amino acids long. Germline V lookup: CDR1 GTSNPN, CDR2 SVGIG (reference sequence). The CDR3 region has the DNA TGTGCCTGGGCGCTAGGACTGGACGGGAACACCATATATTTT. Protein sequence: CAWALGLDGNTIYF. The variable domain in full, completed from reference TRBV30 and TRBJ1-3, reads SQTIHQWPATLVQPVGSPLSLECTVEGTSNPNLYWYRQAAGRGLQLLFYSVGIGQISSEVPQNLSASRPQDRQFILSSKKLLLSDSGFYLCAWALGLDGNTIYFGEGSWLTVV.

The chain employs TRBV5-6 and TRBJ2-7, with TRBD1 as a possible D gene (6 bases). CDR3 length: 17 amino acids. Germline V gene lookup returns CDR1 SGHDT and CDR2 YYEEEE. V lost 4 bases, J lost 1 base, and 21 bases lay in between. CDR3 DNA: TGTGCCAGCAGCCCTAGCCCAGGGGCCTACTGGTCCTACGAGCAGTACTTC. This codes for CASSPSPGAYWSYEQYF.

The V and J genes are TRBV7-9 and TRBJ2-2; D gene unclear. The V end was cut by 0 bases, the J end by 0 bases, with 8 bases between. The CDR3 is 16 residues long. Germline V gene data show CDR1 as SEHNR and CDR2 as FQNEAQ (reference sequence). CDR3 in amino acids: CASSLAVAPNTGELFF. The DNA of the CDR3 is TGTGCCAGCAGCTTAGCGGTGGCTCCGAACACCGGGGAGCTGTTTTTT. Complete variable domain (other parts from reference TRBV7-9 and TRBJ2-2): DTGVSQNPRHKITKRGQNVTFRCDPISEHNRLYWYRQTLGQGPEFLTYFQNEAQLEKSRLLSDRFSAERPKGSFSTLEIQRTEQGDSAMYLCASSLAVAPNTGELFFGEGSRLTVL.

This chain links TRBV14 with TRBJ1-4; TRBD1 agrees at 11 bases. The CDR3 has 15 residues. V was pared by 1 base and J by 6 bases, with 1 base of the junction left unmatched. Germline V gives CDR1 SGHDN, CDR2 FVKESK. CDR3 coding DNA: TGTGCCAGCAGCCAAGTGGGACAGGGGGATGAAAAACTGTTTTTT. The encoded protein is CASSQVGQGDEKLFF.

Only one count was recorded for this clone. V gene TRBV2 combines with J gene TRBJ1-5, with a possible D match to TRBD1 (5 bases). The CDR3 totals 14 residues. Germline lookup yields CDR1 SNHLY and CDR2 FYNNEI. Trimming stripped 6 bases from V and 11 bases from J, with 20 bases between. The CDR3 nucleotides read TGTGCCAGCAGGGGACTCGGGAGGGAATCAGCCCAGCATTTT. Its translation: CASRGLGRESAQHF. Combining the CDR3 with reference TRBV2 and TRBJ1-5 gives the whole variable domain EPEVTQTPSHQVTQMGQEVILRCVPISNHLYFYWYRQILGQKVEFLVSFYNNEISEKSEIFDDQFSVERPDGSNFTLKIRSTKLEDSAMYFCASRGLGRESAQHFGDGTRLSIL.

The V and J genes are TRBV19 and TRBJ1-1; D unresolved. The V end lost 5 bases, the J end lost 7 bases, and 11 bases lay between the germline ends. This CDR3 contains 12 residues. Germline V CDR1 and CDR2: LNHDA, SQIVND (reference sequence). CDR3 protein: CASSRSGYEAFF. Written as DNA, the CDR3 is TGTGCCAGTAGTCGGAGCGGATATGAAGCTTTCTTT.

This chain joins TRBV28 and TRBJ2-5; D unresolved. The V gene lost 2 bases and the J gene lost 2 bases, with 9 bases spanning the gap. The CDR3 contains 14 residues. Germline lookup yields CDR1 MDHEN and CDR2 SYDVKM. Here the CDR3 DNA reads TGTGCCAGCAGTTTAACGTACTCACAAGAGACCCAGTACTTC. This sequence encodes CASSLTYSQETQYF.

The chain combines TRBV7-2 with TRBJ2-5; 9 bases agree with TRBD2. The germline gives CDR1 SGHTA, CDR2 FQGNSA. Trimming cost V 4 bases and J 1 base; bases outside gene matches: 10. The CDR3 totals 17 residues. The DNA for the CDR3 is TGTGCCAGCAGCTACCATTCGCAACTAGCGGGCCAAGAGACCCAGTACTTC. This gives the protein CASSYHSQLAGQETQYF.

The V gene is TRBV6-5, the J gene TRBJ2-7, with 11 bases identical to TRBD2. The CDR3 spans 16 residues. CDR1 MNHEY and CDR2 SVGAGI come from the germline V gene. J was trimmed by 0 bases and V by 4 bases; bases with no gene match: 5. This CDR3 is CASSSLTSGDSYEQYF. In DNA form, the CDR3 reads TGTGCCAGCAGTTCTTTGACTAGCGGGGACTCCTACGAGCAGTACTTC.

The chain combines TRBV19 with TRBJ1-2, with TRBD1 as a possible D gene (6 bases). V was pared by 7 bases and J by 7 bases, with 10 bases between. The CDR3 extends over 11 amino acids. The germline V gene encodes CDR1 LNHDA and CDR2 SQIVND (reference sequence). In DNA form, the CDR3 reads TGTGCCAGTAACGCAGGGGTTGGCTACACCTTC. Translated: CASNAGVGYTF.

The DNA for the CDR3 is TGTGCCAGCAGCCAAGGAGCTAGCGGGGTCTCCTACGAGCAGTACTTC. Residues: CASSQGASGVSYEQYF. The V gene is TRBV4-2, the J gene TRBJ2-7, with 9 bases matching TRBD2. The V gene's germline CDR1 is LGHNA and CDR2 YNFKEQ. There are 16 residues in the CDR3. The V gene end was trimmed by 1 base and the J gene end by 0 bases; junction bases not matched to a gene: 4.

The rearrangement joins TRBV5-1 to TRBJ1-2; a possible D gene is TRBD1 (5 bases). Trimming shortened V by 0 bases and J by 2 bases, and 11 bases separated the two germline ends. The CDR3 is 15 amino acids. CDR1 is SGHRS and CDR2 is YFSETQ in the germline V gene. The CDR3 nucleotides read TGCGCCAGCAGCTTGGATTCCGGGGGGAACTATGGCTACACCTTC. Translated: CASSLDSGGNYGYTF.

This clone was detected only once. The rearrangement uses TRBV28 and TRBJ1-1, with D unresolved. The V end lost 3 bases, the J end lost 8 bases, and 13 bases lay between the germline ends. Germline values: CDR1 MDHEN, CDR2 SYDVKM. The CDR3 consists of 13 residues. DNA of the CDR3: TGTGCCAGCAGTTTTAGGCAGGCCCCCGAAGCTTTCTTT. It specifies CASSFRQAPEAFF.

In this sample, this clone turned up once. J is TRBJ2-2 and V is TRBV11-2, with 7 bases aligning to TRBD2. There are 14 residues in the CDR3. CDR1 is SGHAT and CDR2 is FQNNGV in the germline V gene. V gave up 6 bases and J gave up 7 bases; unmatched junction bases: 8. The CDR3 nucleotides are TGTGCCAGCAGGCGGGACGGGGAGGGCGGGGAGCTGTTTTTT. The encoded protein is CASRRDGEGGELFF.

V usage is TRBV11-1 and J usage is TRBJ1-1; D is unresolved. The V gene lost 1 base and the J gene lost 1 base, with 10 bases spanning the gap. Germline CDR1 SGHAT, CDR2 FQDESV (reference sequence). This CDR3 region has 15 residues. For the CDR3, the DNA is TGTGCCAGCAGCTTAGTATGGGGAGCGAACACTGAAGCTTTCTTT. Translated, it gives CASSLVWGANTEAFF.